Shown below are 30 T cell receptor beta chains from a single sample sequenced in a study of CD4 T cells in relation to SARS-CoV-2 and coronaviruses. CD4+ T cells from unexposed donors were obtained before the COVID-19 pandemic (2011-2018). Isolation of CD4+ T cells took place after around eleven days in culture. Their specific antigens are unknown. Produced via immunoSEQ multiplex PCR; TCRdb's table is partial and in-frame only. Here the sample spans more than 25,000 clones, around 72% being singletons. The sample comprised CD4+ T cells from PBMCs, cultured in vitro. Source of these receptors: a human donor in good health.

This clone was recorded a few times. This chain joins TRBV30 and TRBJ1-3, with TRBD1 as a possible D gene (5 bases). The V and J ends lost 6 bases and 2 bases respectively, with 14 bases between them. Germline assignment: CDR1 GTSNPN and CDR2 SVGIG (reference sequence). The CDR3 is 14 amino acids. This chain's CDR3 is CACPGRGTGNTIYF. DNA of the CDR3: TGTGCCTGCCCAGGAAGGGGTACTGGAAACACCATATATTTT.

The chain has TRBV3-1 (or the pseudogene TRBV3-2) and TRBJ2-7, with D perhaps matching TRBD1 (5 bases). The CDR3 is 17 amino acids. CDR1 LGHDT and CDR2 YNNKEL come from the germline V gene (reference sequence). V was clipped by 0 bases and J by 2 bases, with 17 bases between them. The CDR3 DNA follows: TGTGCCAGCAGCCAAGATCTGAGTCCAGGGTACACCTACGAGCAGTACTTC. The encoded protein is CASSQDLSPGYTYEQYF.

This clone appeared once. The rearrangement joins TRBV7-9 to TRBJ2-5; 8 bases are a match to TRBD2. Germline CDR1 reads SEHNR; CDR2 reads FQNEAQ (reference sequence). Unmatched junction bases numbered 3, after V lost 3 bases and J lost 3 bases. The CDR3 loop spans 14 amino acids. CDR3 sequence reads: CASSFSGGEETQYF. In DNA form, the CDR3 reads TGTGCCAGCAGCTTTTCGGGGGGGGAAGAGACCCAGTACTTC.

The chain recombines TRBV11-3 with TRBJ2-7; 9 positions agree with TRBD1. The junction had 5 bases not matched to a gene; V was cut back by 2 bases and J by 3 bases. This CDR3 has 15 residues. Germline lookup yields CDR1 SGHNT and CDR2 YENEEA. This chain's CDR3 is CASSLPGTGSYEQYF. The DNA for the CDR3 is TGTGCCAGCAGCTTACCCGGGACAGGGAGCTACGAGCAGTACTTC.

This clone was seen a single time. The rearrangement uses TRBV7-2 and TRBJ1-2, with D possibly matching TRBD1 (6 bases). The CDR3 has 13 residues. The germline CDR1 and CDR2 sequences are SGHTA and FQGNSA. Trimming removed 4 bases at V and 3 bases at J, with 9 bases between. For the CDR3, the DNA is TGTGCCAGCAGCTCTTACAGGGACTATGGCTACACCTTC. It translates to CASSSYRDYGYTF.

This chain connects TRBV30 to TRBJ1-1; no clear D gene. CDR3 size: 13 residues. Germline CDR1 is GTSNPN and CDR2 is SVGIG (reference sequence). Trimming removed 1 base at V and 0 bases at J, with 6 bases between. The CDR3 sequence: CAWSGGMNTEAFF. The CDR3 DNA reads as TGTGCCTGGAGTGGAGGGATGAACACTGAAGCTTTCTTT.

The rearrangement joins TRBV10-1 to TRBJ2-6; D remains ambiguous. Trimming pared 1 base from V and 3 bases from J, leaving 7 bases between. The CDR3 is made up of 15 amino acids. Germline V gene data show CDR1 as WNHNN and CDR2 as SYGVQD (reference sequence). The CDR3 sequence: CASSEYKRGANVLTF. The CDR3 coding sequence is TGCGCCAGCAGTGAGTATAAGCGTGGGGCCAACGTCCTGACTTTC.

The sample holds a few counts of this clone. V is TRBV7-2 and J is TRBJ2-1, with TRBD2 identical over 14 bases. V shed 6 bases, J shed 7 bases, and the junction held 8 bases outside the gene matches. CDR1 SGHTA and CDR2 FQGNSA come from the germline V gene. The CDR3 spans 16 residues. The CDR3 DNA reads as TGTGCCAGCAGATCGGACGGGACTAGCGGGAGAAATGAGCAGTTCTTC. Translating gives CASRSDGTSGRNEQFF.

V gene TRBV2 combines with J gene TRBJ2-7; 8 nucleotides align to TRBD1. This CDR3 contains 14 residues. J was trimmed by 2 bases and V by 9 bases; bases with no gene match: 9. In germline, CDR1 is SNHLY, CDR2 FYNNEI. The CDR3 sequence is CARNRDRTTYEQYF. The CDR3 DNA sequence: TGTGCCAGAAACCGGGACAGGACAACCTACGAGCAGTACTTC.

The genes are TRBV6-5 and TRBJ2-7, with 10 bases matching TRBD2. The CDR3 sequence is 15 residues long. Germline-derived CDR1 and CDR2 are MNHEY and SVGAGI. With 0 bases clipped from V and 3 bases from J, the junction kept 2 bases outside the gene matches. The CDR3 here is CASSYSASGGYEQYF. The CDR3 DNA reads TGTGCCAGCAGTTACTCTGCTAGCGGGGGCTACGAGCAGTACTTC.

The CDR3 DNA sequence: TGTGCCAGCAGCCAAATTAGCGGGGGCGGGCAAGAGACCCAGTACTTC. It translates to CASSQISGGGQETQYF. The chain joins TRBV3-1 (or the pseudogene TRBV3-2) to TRBJ2-5, with 9 nucleotides matching TRBD2. V was clipped by 2 bases and J by 2 bases; unmatched bases: 6. The CDR3 contains 16 residues. Germline CDR1 reads LGHDT; CDR2 reads YNNKEL (reference sequence).

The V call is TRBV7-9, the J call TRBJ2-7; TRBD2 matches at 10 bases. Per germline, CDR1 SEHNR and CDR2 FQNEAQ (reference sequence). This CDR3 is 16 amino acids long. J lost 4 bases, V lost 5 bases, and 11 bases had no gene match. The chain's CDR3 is CASSPNWGLASYEQYF. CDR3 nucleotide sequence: TGTGCCAGCAGCCCGAATTGGGGACTAGCGAGTTACGAGCAGTACTTC.

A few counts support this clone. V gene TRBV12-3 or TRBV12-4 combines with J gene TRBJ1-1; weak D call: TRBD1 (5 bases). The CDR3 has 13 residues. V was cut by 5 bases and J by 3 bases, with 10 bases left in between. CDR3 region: CASSPGRDTEAFF. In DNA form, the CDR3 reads TGTGCCAGCAGTCCGGGGCGGGACACTGAAGCTTTCTTT.

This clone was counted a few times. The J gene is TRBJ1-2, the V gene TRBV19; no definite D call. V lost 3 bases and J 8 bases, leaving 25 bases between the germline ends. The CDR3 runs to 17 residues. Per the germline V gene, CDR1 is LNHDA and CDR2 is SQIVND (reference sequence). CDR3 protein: CASSIPRITDSTGGYTF. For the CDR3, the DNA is TGTGCCAGTAGTATCCCCCGAATCACAGACTCGACGGGGGGCTACACCTTC. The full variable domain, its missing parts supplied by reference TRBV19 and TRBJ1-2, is DGGITQSPKYLFRKEGQNVTLSCEQNLNHDAMYWYRQDPGQGLRLIYYSQIVNDFQKGDIAEGYSVSREKKESFPLTVTSAQKNPTAFYLCASSIPRITDSTGGYTFGSGTRLTVV.

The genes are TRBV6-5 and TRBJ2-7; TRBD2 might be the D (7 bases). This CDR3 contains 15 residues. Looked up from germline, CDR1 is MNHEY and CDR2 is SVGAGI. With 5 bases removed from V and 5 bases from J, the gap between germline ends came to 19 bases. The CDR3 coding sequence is TGTGCCAGCAGTCCCAAGGAGGGGGGGAAAAACGAGCAGTACTTC. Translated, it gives CASSPKEGGKNEQYF.

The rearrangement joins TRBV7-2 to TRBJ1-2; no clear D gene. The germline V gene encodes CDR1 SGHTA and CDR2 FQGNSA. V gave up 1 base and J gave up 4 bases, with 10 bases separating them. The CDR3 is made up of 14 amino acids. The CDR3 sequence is CASSLVGVSYGYTF. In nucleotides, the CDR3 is TGTGCCAGCAGCTTAGTCGGGGTTTCCTATGGCTACACCTTC.

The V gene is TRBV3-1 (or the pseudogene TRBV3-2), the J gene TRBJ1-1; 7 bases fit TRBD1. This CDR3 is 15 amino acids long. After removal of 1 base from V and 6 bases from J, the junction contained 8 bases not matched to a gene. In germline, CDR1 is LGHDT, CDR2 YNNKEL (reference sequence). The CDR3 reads CASSQGLSRGAEAFF. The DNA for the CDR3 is TGTGCCAGCAGCCAAGGTCTGAGCAGGGGGGCTGAAGCTTTCTTT.

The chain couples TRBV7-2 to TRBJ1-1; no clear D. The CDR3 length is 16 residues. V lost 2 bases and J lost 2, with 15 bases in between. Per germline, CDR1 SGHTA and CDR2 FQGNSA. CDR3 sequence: CASSLNPRPQNTEAFF. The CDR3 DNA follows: TGTGCCAGCAGCTTAAACCCAAGACCACAAAACACTGAAGCTTTCTTT. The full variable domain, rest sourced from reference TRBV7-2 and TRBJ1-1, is GAGVSQSPSNKVTEKGKDVELRCDPISGHTALYWYRQSLGQGLEFLIYFQGNSAPDKSGLPSDRFSAERTGGSVSTLTIQRTQQEDSAVYLCASSLNPRPQNTEAFFGQGTRLTVV.

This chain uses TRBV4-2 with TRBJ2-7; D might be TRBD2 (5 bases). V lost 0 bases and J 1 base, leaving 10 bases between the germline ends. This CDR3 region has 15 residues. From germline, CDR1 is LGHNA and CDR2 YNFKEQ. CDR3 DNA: TGTGCCAGCAGCCAAGACACTAGTTCTTCCTACGAGCAGTACTTC. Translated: CASSQDTSSSYEQYF.

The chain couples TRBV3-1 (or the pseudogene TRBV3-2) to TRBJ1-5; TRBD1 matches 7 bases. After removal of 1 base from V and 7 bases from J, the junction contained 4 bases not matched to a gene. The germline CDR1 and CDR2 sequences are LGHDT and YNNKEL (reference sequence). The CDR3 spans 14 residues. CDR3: CASSQGGQNQPQHF. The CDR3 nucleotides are TGTGCCAGCAGCCAAGGGGGACAGAACCAGCCCCAGCATTTT.

DNA for the CDR3: TGTGCCAGCGGCCAGGACAGGGGGGACGGGGAGCTGTTTTTT. Its protein product is CASGQDRGDGELFF. J is TRBJ2-2 and V is TRBV25-1, with 10 bases lining up with TRBD1. This CDR3 spans 14 amino acids. The germline gives CDR1 MGHDK, CDR2 SYGVNS. The J segment lost 7 bases and the V segment lost 8 bases, leaving 7 bases of the junction unmatched.

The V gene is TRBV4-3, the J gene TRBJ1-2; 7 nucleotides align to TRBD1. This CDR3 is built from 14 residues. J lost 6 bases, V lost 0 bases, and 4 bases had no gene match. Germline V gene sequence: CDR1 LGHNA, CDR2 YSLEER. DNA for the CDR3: TGCGCCAGCAGCCAAGAGAGGGGGCGGGATGGCTACACCTTC. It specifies CASSQERGRDGYTF.

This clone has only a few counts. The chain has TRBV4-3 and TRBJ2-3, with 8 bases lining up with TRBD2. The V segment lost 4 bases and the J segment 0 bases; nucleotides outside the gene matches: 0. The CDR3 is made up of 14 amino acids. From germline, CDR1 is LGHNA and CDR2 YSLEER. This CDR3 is CASSPSGSTDTQYF. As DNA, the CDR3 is TGCGCCAGCAGCCCTAGCGGGAGCACAGATACGCAGTATTTT.

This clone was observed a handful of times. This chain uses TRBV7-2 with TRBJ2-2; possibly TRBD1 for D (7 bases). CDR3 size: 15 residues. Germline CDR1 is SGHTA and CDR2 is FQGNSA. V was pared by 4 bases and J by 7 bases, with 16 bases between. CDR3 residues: CASSWQGGQVGELFF. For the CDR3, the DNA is TGTGCCAGCAGCTGGCAGGGGGGCCAGGTCGGGGAGCTGTTTTTT.

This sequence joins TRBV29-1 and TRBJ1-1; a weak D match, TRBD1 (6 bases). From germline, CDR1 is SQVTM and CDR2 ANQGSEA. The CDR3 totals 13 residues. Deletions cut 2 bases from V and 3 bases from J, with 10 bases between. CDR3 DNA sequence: TGCAGCGTTGAAAGGTCAGGGGACACTGAAGCTTTCTTT. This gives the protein CSVERSGDTEAFF.

CDR3 coding DNA: TGTGCCAGCACCCCGGGGGCGGGAACCCTCTACGAGCGGCAGTACTTC. Protein product: CASTPGAGTLYERQYF. V is TRBV9 and J is TRBJ2-7, with D perhaps TRBD1 or TRBD2 (6 bases each). Germline V gene data show CDR1 as SGDLS and CDR2 as YYNGEE. V shed 6 bases and J shed 9 bases, with 28 bases lying between them. The CDR3 is 16 amino acids.

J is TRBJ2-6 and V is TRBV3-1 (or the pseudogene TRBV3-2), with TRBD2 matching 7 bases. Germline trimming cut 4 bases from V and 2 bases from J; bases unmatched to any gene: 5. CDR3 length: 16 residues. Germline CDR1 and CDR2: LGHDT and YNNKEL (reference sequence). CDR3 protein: CASSRERGPGANVLTF. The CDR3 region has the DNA TGTGCCAGCAGCCGGGAGCGGGGCCCTGGGGCCAACGTCCTGACTTTC.

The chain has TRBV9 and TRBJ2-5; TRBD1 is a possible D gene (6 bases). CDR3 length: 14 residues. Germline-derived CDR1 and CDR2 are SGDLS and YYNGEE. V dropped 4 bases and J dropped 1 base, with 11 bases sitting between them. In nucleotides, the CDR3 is TGTGCCAGCAGCCCTGGACAGATCCAAGAGACCCAGTACTTC. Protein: CASSPGQIQETQYF.

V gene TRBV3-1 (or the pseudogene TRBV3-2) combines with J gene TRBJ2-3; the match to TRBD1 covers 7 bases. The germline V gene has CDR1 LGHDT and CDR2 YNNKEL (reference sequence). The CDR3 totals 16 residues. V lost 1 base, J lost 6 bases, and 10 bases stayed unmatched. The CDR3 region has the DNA TGTGCCAGCAGCCAAGGGGACATACAGGGGACCGATACGCAGTATTTT. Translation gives CASSQGDIQGTDTQYF.

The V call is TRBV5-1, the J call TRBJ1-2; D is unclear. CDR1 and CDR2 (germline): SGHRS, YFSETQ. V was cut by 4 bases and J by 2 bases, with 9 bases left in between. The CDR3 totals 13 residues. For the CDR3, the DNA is TGCGCCAGCAGCGACGCCGGGAACTATGGCTACACCTTC. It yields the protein CASSDAGNYGYTF.